These T cell receptor beta chains were read from a single sample in a study of CD8 T cells in Susac syndrome. Each CDR3 protein is one row after TCRdb ran MiXCR on the immunoSEQ multiplex PCR reads. The sample lists about 250,000 distinct CDR3 sequences; just over 90% were seen once. Sequencing used CD4+ T cells from PBMCs. These TCRs come from a human donor with multiple sclerosis. The CDR3 runs from the conserved cysteine through the conserved F or W. A D gene is named only where the DNA matches it firmly. Rows may omit the clone size; those that give it use once, few, many or a size class.

v_call: TRBV5-1
d_call: TRBD2
j_call: TRBJ2-3
clone_size: -
cdr3_aa: CASSPGLAGGLPDTQYF
cdr3_nt: TGCGCCAGCAGCCCAGGACTAGCGGGAGGCCTCCCAGATACGCAGTATTTT

v_call: TRBV29-1
d_call: TRBD1
j_call: TRBJ1-2
clone_size: -
cdr3_aa: CSVATGEVGYTF
cdr3_nt: TGCAGCGTCGCCACAGGGGAGGTGGGCTACACCTTC

v_call: TRBV18
d_call: -
j_call: TRBJ2-5
clone_size: -
cdr3_aa: CASSPYRVEETQYF
cdr3_nt: TGTGCCAGCTCACCATACAGGGTAGAAGAGACCCAGTACTTC

v_call: TRBV6-5
d_call: -
j_call: TRBJ2-4
clone_size: -
cdr3_aa: CASSTGPVNIQYF
cdr3_nt: TGTGCCAGCAGCACGGGACCGGTGAACATTCAGTACTTC

v_call: TRBV3-1
d_call: -
j_call: TRBJ1-1
clone_size: -
cdr3_aa: CASSRPPAGNTEAFF
cdr3_nt: TGTGCCAGCAGCCGACCGCCCGCAGGGAACACTGAAGCTTTCTTT

v_call: TRBV7-2
d_call: TRBD1
j_call: TRBJ1-1
clone_size: -
cdr3_aa: CASSLGGQGRAEAFF
cdr3_nt: TGTGCCAGCAGCTTAGGAGGACAGGGAAGGGCTGAAGCTTTCTTT

v_call: TRBV2
d_call: -
j_call: TRBJ1-1
clone_size: -
cdr3_aa: CASSGPGNTEAFF
cdr3_nt: TGTGCCAGCAGTGGACCTGGGAACACTGAAGCTTTCTTT

v_call: TRBV6-2/TRBV6-3
d_call: -
j_call: TRBJ2-3
clone_size: -
cdr3_aa: CASSQARADTQYF
cdr3_nt: TGTGCCAGCAGCCAAGCTCGAGCAGATACGCAGTATTTT

v_call: TRBV5-1
d_call: TRBD1
j_call: TRBJ2-7
clone_size: -
cdr3_aa: CASSLGLRTGAESYEQYF
cdr3_nt: TGCGCCAGCAGCCTCGGTCTTCGGACAGGGGCGGAATCCTACGAGCAGTACTTC

v_call: TRBV7-3
d_call: -
j_call: TRBJ2-2
clone_size: -
cdr3_aa: CASSLPVYGGELFF
cdr3_nt: TGTGCCAGCAGCTTACCGGTCTACGGCGGGGAGCTGTTTTTT

v_call: TRBV9
d_call: -
j_call: TRBJ2-1
clone_size: once
cdr3_aa: CASSVEVRGSYNEQFF
cdr3_nt: TGTGCCAGCAGCGTAGAAGTCCGGGGGAGTTACAATGAGCAGTTCTTC

v_call: TRBV30
d_call: -
j_call: TRBJ1-2
clone_size: -
cdr3_aa: CAWIFGGNYGYTF
cdr3_nt: TGTGCCTGGATATTCGGGGGTAACTATGGCTACACCTTC

v_call: TRBV5-4
d_call: -
j_call: TRBJ1-4
clone_size: -
cdr3_aa: CASSLTGTNEKLFF
cdr3_nt: TGTGCCAGCAGCTTGACAGGGACTAATGAAAAACTGTTTTTT

v_call: TRBV7-3
d_call: TRBD2
j_call: TRBJ2-3
clone_size: -
cdr3_aa: CASSLGLPTDTQYF
cdr3_nt: TGTGCCAGCAGCTTGGGACTACCCACAGATACGCAGTATTTT

v_call: TRBV11-2
d_call: -
j_call: TRBJ1-5
clone_size: -
cdr3_aa: CASSLGRYSNQPQHF
cdr3_nt: TGTGCCAGCAGCTTAGGCAGATATAGCAATCAGCCCCAGCATTTT

v_call: TRBV29-1
d_call: -
j_call: TRBJ1-2
clone_size: few
cdr3_aa: CSVKQGMSYGYTF
cdr3_nt: TGCAGCGTTAAACAGGGTATGAGCTATGGCTACACCTTC

v_call: TRBV5-1
d_call: TRBD1
j_call: TRBJ2-3
clone_size: once
cdr3_aa: CASSSYRDRGRNTQYF
cdr3_nt: TGCGCCAGCAGCTCTTACCGGGACAGGGGGCGAAATACGCAGTATTTT

v_call: TRBV20-1
d_call: -
j_call: TRBJ2-7
clone_size: -
cdr3_aa: CSARETEQYF
cdr3_nt: TGCAGTGCTAGAGAGACCGAGCAGTACTTC

v_call: TRBV6-6
d_call: -
j_call: TRBJ1-1
clone_size: -
cdr3_aa: CASSYSADETFF
cdr3_nt: TGTGCCAGCAGTTACTCGGCAGACGAGACTTTCTTT

v_call: TRBV7-3
d_call: -
j_call: TRBJ1-1
clone_size: -
cdr3_aa: CASSYGPMNTEAFF
cdr3_nt: TGTGCCAGCAGCTACGGACCGATGAACACTGAAGCTTTCTTT